The 25 T cell receptor beta chains below all came from one sample that was sequenced in a study of identical twins. TCRdb processed the 5' RACE reads anew with MiXCR; each CDR3 protein has one entry. This table has hundreds of thousands of distinct CDR3 sequences, approximately 9% appearing once. What was sequenced was memory (CD45RO+) T cells sorted from blood. The receptors originated from a woman younger than 30 in good health.

This clonotype was counted a few times. The chain joins TRBV25-1 to TRBJ2-5; D is unclear. Trimming took 4 bases from V and 5 from J, leaving 8 bases between them. This CDR3 has 12 residues. Germline V gives CDR1 MGHDK, CDR2 SYGVNS. CDR3 sequence: CASSAPWETQYF. DNA of the CDR3: TGTGCCAGCAGTGCCCCTTGGGAGACCCAGTACTTC.

The chain carries TRBV7-2 and TRBJ1-1; D ambiguous. CDR1 and CDR2 (germline): SGHTA, FQGNSA. V gave up 4 bases and J gave up 0 bases, with 6 bases separating them. The length of the CDR3 is 13 residues. CDR3 nucleotide sequence: TGTGCCAGCAGCTACCGGATGAACACTGAAGCTTTCTTT. This codes for CASSYRMNTEAFF.

V usage is TRBV3-1 and J usage is TRBJ2-3; maybe TRBD1 (7 bases). The CDR3 spans 13 residues. V was clipped by 5 bases and J by 10 bases, with 16 bases between them. CDR1 and CDR2 from the germline V gene are LGHDT and YNNKEL (reference sequence). The CDR3 DNA sequence: TGTGCCAGCAGCAAGCCCGACAGGGAGGCGCAGTATTTT. Its translation is CASSKPDREAQYF.

J is TRBJ1-6 and V is TRBV3-1; a possible D gene is TRBD1 (6 bases). CDR3 length: 16 residues. Germline CDR1 is LGHDT and CDR2 is YNNKEL (reference sequence). Between the trimmed V and J ends, which lost 4 bases and 8 bases, there was a span of 18 bases. CDR3 DNA sequence: TGTGCCAGCAGCCGGTCGGGGGGGCGAAGTGATTCACCCCTCCACTTT. Translation: CASSRSGGRSDSPLHF.

This clonotype showed up many times. The genes are TRBV12-3 or TRBV12-4 and TRBJ2-5; 7 bases fit TRBD2. The length of the CDR3 is 14 residues. Losses at the gene ends were 10 bases for V and 3 bases for J; bases not matched to a gene: 11. CDR3 loop: CATGLGSGKETQYF. The CDR3 nucleotides are TGTGCCACGGGGCTGGGGAGCGGGAAAGAGACCCAGTACTTC.

This clonotype was observed a few times. V is TRBV6-2 or TRBV6-3 and J is TRBJ2-1; possible D gene TRBD2, 5 bases. Germline V lookup: CDR1 MNHEY, CDR2 SVGEGT. Between the trimmed V and J ends, which lost 2 bases and 7 bases, there was a span of 6 bases. This CDR3 comprises 12 residues. The CDR3 reads CASSYGGNEQFF. For the CDR3, the DNA is TGTGCCAGCAGTTACGGAGGTAATGAGCAGTTCTTC.

This clonotype was observed at least ten times. This chain links TRBV19 with TRBJ2-4, with a possible D match to TRBD1 (5 bases). The germline CDR1 and CDR2 sequences are LNHDA and SQIVND (reference sequence). V lost 10 bases and J 0 bases, leaving 16 bases between the germline ends. CDR3 length equals 15 residues. CDR3 nucleotides: TGTGCCACCAAAGGGGCAGATCTAGCCAAAAACATTCAGTACTTC. It codes for CATKGADLAKNIQYF.

This clonotype was seen a handful of times. V and J are TRBV7-9 and TRBJ2-1, with TRBD2 identical over 11 bases. CDR1 is SEHNR, CDR2 FQNEAQ, per germline (reference sequence). The CDR3 has 15 residues. Trimming took 4 bases from V and 3 from J; bases not matched to a gene: 2. CDR3 sequence: CASSSGTSGYNEQFF. The CDR3 DNA is TGTGCCAGCAGCTCCGGGACTAGCGGCTACAATGAGCAGTTCTTC.

V and J are TRBV12-3 or TRBV12-4 and TRBJ2-7; TRBD1 aligns across 9 bases. This CDR3 has 15 amino acids. V shed 7 bases, J shed 1 base, and the junction held 8 bases outside the gene matches. The CDR3 sequence is CASTLGGQGSYEQYF. The CDR3 DNA reads as TGTGCCAGCACCTTAGGGGGACAGGGTTCCTACGAGCAGTACTTC.

The chain uses TRBV10-3 and TRBJ2-7; 8 bases are shared with TRBD1. The CDR3 is 15 residues long. The germline V gene encodes CDR1 ENHRY and CDR2 SYGVKD. Germline trimming cut 8 bases from V and 2 bases from J; bases unmatched to any gene: 11. CDR3: CAIAPAGTGTYEQYF. DNA for the CDR3: TGTGCCATCGCCCCAGCCGGGACAGGCACCTACGAGCAGTACTTC.

Ten or more counts support this clonotype. The V call is TRBV20-1, the J call TRBJ2-3; D is unclear. CDR3 length: 12 residues. CDR1 and CDR2 from the germline V gene are DFQATT and SNEGSKA (reference sequence). V shed 3 bases and J shed 2 bases, with 6 bases lying between them. The CDR3 DNA follows: TGCAGTGCTAGTCTCCTCACAGATACGCAGTATTTT. Encoded protein: CSASLLTDTQYF.

This clonotype turned up a few times. The chain links TRBV7-9 to TRBJ1-5, with 8 nucleotides matching TRBD1. Germline V gene sequence: CDR1 SEHNR, CDR2 FQNEAQ (reference sequence). The CDR3 is 14 amino acids. Trimming cost V 6 bases and J 6 bases; bases outside gene matches: 7. The CDR3: CASRDRVMSQPQHF. CDR3 nucleotides: TGTGCCAGCAGGGACAGGGTAATGTCTCAGCCCCAGCATTTT.

This chain links TRBV20-1 with TRBJ2-7; D is unclear. Trimming took off 6 bases at V and 2 bases at J, with 8 bases between the two ends. Looked up from germline, CDR1 is DFQATT and CDR2 is SNEGSKA (reference sequence). The CDR3 extends over 11 amino acids. The DNA of the CDR3 is TGCAGTGCCACCAATCCCTACGAGCAGTACTTC. Translated: CSATNPYEQYF.

This clonotype was counted ten times or more. This rearrangement joins TRBV10-3 to TRBJ2-5, with D hard to call. The germline gives CDR1 ENHRY, CDR2 SYGVKD. CDR3 length: 15 residues. Trimming took 0 bases from V and 4 from J, leaving 12 bases between them. In nucleotides, the CDR3 is TGTGCCATCAGTGAGTCTCTGGCAACCTTAGAGACCCAGTACTTC. The encoded protein is CAISESLATLETQYF.

This clonotype was seen a few times. The chain uses TRBV5-4 and TRBJ2-7; 9 positions agree with TRBD1. The germline CDR1 and CDR2 sequences are SGHNT and YYREEE (reference sequence). The CDR3 spans 18 residues. With 3 bases clipped from V and 1 base from J, the junction kept 14 bases outside the gene matches. DNA for the CDR3: TGTGCCAGCAGCTCTGGAGGGACAGGGAGCGCGGGTTCCTACGAGCAGTACTTC. It translates to CASSSGGTGSAGSYEQYF.

The chain joins TRBV5-1 to TRBJ1-2; D remains ambiguous. The germline CDR1 and CDR2 sequences are SGHRS and YFSETQ. V lost 4 bases to trimming and J lost 5 bases, with 21 bases between them. This CDR3 is 16 amino acids long. In nucleotides, the CDR3 is TGCGCCAGCAGCCCCGGTGGCGGCGCCGGGGTTTATGGCTACACCTTC. Translated: CASSPGGGAGVYGYTF.

This clonotype was picked up a small number of times. This chain joins TRBV18 and TRBJ2-7; 11 nucleotides align to TRBD1. Germline loops: CDR1 KGHSH, CDR2 LQKENI. V shed 2 bases and J 2 bases; nucleotides not matched to a gene: 5. This CDR3 is built from 16 residues. The CDR3 spells CASSPLPGQGAYEQYF. CDR3 in DNA: TGTGCCAGCTCACCATTACCGGGACAGGGGGCCTACGAGCAGTACTTC.

This clonotype was observed a few times. The chain joins TRBV28 to TRBJ2-7, with D hard to call. From germline, CDR1 is MDHEN and CDR2 SYDVKM. This CDR3 is 13 amino acids long. Trimming took 4 bases from V and 6 from J, leaving 13 bases between them. DNA for the CDR3: TGTGCCAGCAGTTCCAGTGTCCGAGGCGAGCAGTACTTC. It is translated as CASSSSVRGEQYF.

This chain links TRBV12-3 or TRBV12-4 with TRBJ2-1, with 9 bases identical to TRBD2. Losses at the gene ends were 2 bases for V and 11 bases for J; bases not matched to a gene: 10. The CDR3 spans 15 residues. This chain's CDR3 is CASSLITSGLGKQFF. CDR3 bases: TGTGCCAGCAGTTTAATTACTAGCGGGTTGGGAAAGCAGTTCTTC.

The chain recombines TRBV7-9 with TRBJ2-5; 10 positions match TRBD1. J gave up 5 bases and V 5 bases, and 8 bases lay outside the gene matches. Germline values: CDR1 SEHNR, CDR2 FQNEAQ (reference sequence). This CDR3 comprises 15 residues. DNA for the CDR3: TGTGCCAGCAGCGACAGGGGGCAATCAGGGGAGACCCAGTACTTC. This gives the protein CASSDRGQSGETQYF.

V is TRBV7-2 and J is TRBJ1-2; no clear D gene. In germline, CDR1 is SGHTA, CDR2 FQGNSA. Trimming took 1 base from V and 8 from J, leaving 11 bases between them. The CDR3 loop spans 13 amino acids. The CDR3 sequence: CASSLGLSRGYTF. As DNA, the CDR3 is TGTGCCAGCAGCTTAGGGTTGAGCAGGGGCTACACCTTC.

The chain combines TRBV5-5 with TRBJ2-6; no clear D. V lost 2 bases and J 0 bases, leaving 6 bases between the germline ends. The CDR3 runs to 15 residues. Germline lookup yields CDR1 SGHKS and CDR2 YYEKEE (reference sequence). This CDR3 reads CASSFTSSGANVLTF. In nucleotides, the CDR3 is TGTGCCAGCAGCTTCACTTCCTCTGGGGCCAACGTCCTGACTTTC.

This clonotype was detected a few times. This rearrangement joins TRBV10-3 to TRBJ1-3, with a weak D call TRBD1 (6 bases). The CDR3 covers 14 residues. The ends were cut back, 10 bases at V and 0 bases at J, with 13 bases in the middle. Germline CDR1 reads ENHRY; CDR2 reads SYGVKD. Here the CDR3 DNA reads TGTGCCACCAAGGACAGCAACTCTGGAAACACCATATATTTT. It is translated as CATKDSNSGNTIYF.

This clonotype was found many times. V and J are TRBV7-3 and TRBJ2-1; unclear D gene. The CDR3 has 13 residues. Germline V CDR1 and CDR2: SGHTA, FQGTGA. V lost 5 bases and J lost 0, with 5 bases in between. CDR3 nucleotides: TGTGCCAGCAGCCCGAGCTCCTACAATGAGCAGTTCTTC. Protein sequence: CASSPSSYNEQFF.

The CDR3 spells CRADTRNTEAFF. The DNA for the CDR3 is TGCAGAGCTGACACAAGAAACACTGAAGCTTTCTTT. This sequence joins TRBV20-1 and TRBJ1-1, with D uncertain. The CDR3 extends over 12 amino acids. Germline CDR1 reads DFQATT; CDR2 reads SNEGSKA (reference sequence).